The 7 T cell receptor beta chains in this list originate from one sample, sequenced in a study of T cells after yellow fever vaccination. From the 5' RACE reads, TCRdb called clonotypes with MiXCR, one entry per CDR3 protein. This sample yields over 250,000 distinct CDR3 sequences, of which about 4% are seen a single time; roughly 25% belongs to the top ten. The sample was PBMCs, taken 5 days after the yellow fever booster vaccination. These receptor sequences come from a man aged 18 to 29 who received the YFV17D yellow fever vaccine.

V and J are TRBV19 and TRBJ2-3, with D unresolved. Trimming shortened V by 4 bases and J by 2 bases, and 7 bases separated the two germline ends. Germline CDR1 is LNHDA and CDR2 is SQIVND (reference sequence). The CDR3 consists of 13 residues. CDR3: CASSRVTTDTQYF. CDR3 nucleotides: TGTGCCAGTAGTAGGGTAACCACAGATACGCAGTATTTT.

The chain recombines TRBV10-3 with TRBJ1-2; 8 bases line up with TRBD1. With V trimmed by 3 bases and J by 8 bases, 14 bases remained unmatched. Germline values: CDR1 ENHRY, CDR2 SYGVKD. The CDR3 is made up of 16 amino acids. As DNA, the CDR3 is TGTGCCATCAGTGAACCGACAGGGGTTGACGCGAGAGGCTACACCTTC. Residues: CAISEPTGVDARGYTF.

V and J are TRBV29-1 and TRBJ1-2; no clear D gene. Germline V gene lookup returns CDR1 SQVTM and CDR2 ANQGSEA. CDR3 length: 19 residues. Trimming cost V 5 bases and J 7 bases, with 35 bases left between them. CDR3 sequence reads: CSVLPPRGGHIKIRGGYTF. DNA for the CDR3: TGCAGCGTTCTTCCCCCACGAGGAGGGCACATCAAAATTCGTGGTGGCTACACCTTC.

Many counts were recorded for this clonotype. This chain connects TRBV7-3 to TRBJ2-3; 16 bases match TRBD2. This CDR3 spans 17 amino acids. V was clipped by 5 bases and J by 4 bases; unmatched bases: 6. Germline CDR1 and CDR2: SGHTA and FQGTGA. CDR3 sequence: CASSGPGTSGGADTQYF. The CDR3 bases are TGTGCCAGCAGCGGACCCGGGACTAGCGGGGGGGCAGATACGCAGTATTTT.

This clonotype was recorded a few times. The chain recombines TRBV14 with TRBJ2-7; no clear D gene. The CDR3 runs to 15 residues. V was shortened by 0 bases and J by 5 bases, with 14 bases between the two germline ends. Germline V gene lookup returns CDR1 SGHDN and CDR2 FVKESK. This CDR3 is CASSQEIGLTDEQYF. In DNA, the CDR3 is TGTGCCAGCAGCCAAGAGATTGGTCTAACCGACGAGCAGTACTTC.

This clonotype was observed at least ten times. The CDR3 spells CASRSPTENTEAFF. CDR3 sequence (DNA): TGTGCCAGCAGATCACCGACAGAGAACACTGAAGCTTTCTTT. This chain links TRBV12-3 or TRBV12-4 with TRBJ1-1; possibly TRBD1 for D (5 bases). This CDR3 has 14 residues. Trimming took off 6 bases at V and 1 base at J, with 12 bases between the two ends.

Comment on this clonotype: The junction and the germline gene differ at one end; a read error may be behind it. This chain uses TRBV6-4 with TRBJ2-1, with D perhaps matching TRBD1 (5 bases). The CDR3 runs to 14 residues. Germline CDR1 reads MRHNA; CDR2 reads SNTAGT. The CDR3 DNA is TGTGCCAGCAGTCCGGACACCCCGCACAATGAGCAGTTATTC. Translation: CASSPDTPHNEQLF.